What follows describes a single T cell receptor beta chain. In its sample, this clonotype was seen many times. There is no known antigen for this receptor. No much larger clone exists at a distance of one base, and base qualities are not known. This specimen belongs to a study of T-cell memory formation after mild COVID-19 (dated by TCRdb to the early 2020s). Turning to the overall study: Most TCR sequence clusters were specific to one of the two donors. Two young, previously healthy adult volunteers, one female and one male, were included in the cohort. In a couple of donors, T-cell clones that expanded and contracted after mild COVID-19 were tracked by sequencing TCRalpha and TCRbeta repertoires over time. On the study overall, not on this receptor specifically: Contracting CD4+ clones were found mainly in CM and EM memory subsets, while CD8+ clones were enriched in EMRA. Some responding clones were detected in pre-infection memory, suggesting pre-existing cross-reactive memory T cells joined the SARS-CoV-2 response. The second-wave clones that peaked on day 37 were not confirmed to be SARS-CoV-2 specific. The study covered only two mild cases, and larger cohorts including severe cases with pre-infection samples were considered necessary. Balanced CD4/CD8 phenotypes were observed for clones contracting from day 15 to 85, whereas a bias towards CD4+ was observed for a second wave of clones expanding from day 15 to 37.

Sequenced on an Illumina NovaSeq 6000. cDNA libraries for TCRalpha and TCRbeta were prepared by 5'RACE using constant-segment primers, with sample barcodes and unique molecular identifiers added. RNA was extracted from every sample with Trizol reagent. Libraries were amplified in two PCR steps, with a second sample barcode and Illumina TruSeq adapters added in the second step. The libraries were sequenced on an Illumina NovaSeq using 2 x 150 bp paired-end reads. The original pipeline was this. With migec v1.2.7, reads were demultiplexed and then collapsed into UMI-guided consensus sequences. Using mixcr v2.1.11, UMI consensuses were aligned to TRA and TRB V and J templates and then assembled into clonotypes. Clonotypes were classified as expanded or contracted when called significant by both edgeR and NoisET, with noise models trained on biological replicates. For edgeR calls, the cutoffs were a false discovery rate-adjusted p below 0.01 and a log2 fold-change threshold of 1. PCA with hierarchical clustering of max-normalized trajectories of the 1000 most abundant clonotypes was used as exploratory dynamics analysis. Separately sequenced CD4+ and CD8+ repertoires were used to assign a CD4 or CD8 phenotype to each responding clone. The public reads were reanalyzed by TCRdb: fastp trimming at Q25, MiXCR alignment, in-frame beta chains only. Duplicate CDR3 protein sequences are folded into a single record with the most common DNA and genes. The authors' filters were not applied to this entry. A total of tens of thousands of distinct CDR3 sequences appear in this sample, around a quarter of them only once. The top ten hold around 45% of the sample.

Ficoll-Paque density gradient centrifugation was used to isolate PBMCs. The junction shows trimming of 3 bases on V and 8 bases on J, and the gene matches do not reach 7 bases of it. Including cysteine and phenylalanine, the CDR3 has 14 amino acids. The kept DNA is CDR3 alone, 42 bases in frame from the first base. CDR1 and CDR2 are read off the germline V gene as SGHTA and FQGNSA. Recombination connected TRBV7-2 to TRBJ2-1, with TRBD1 matching 7 junction bases. The TCR originated in a young man who had mild COVID-19 (a few samples of this study predate the infection). The sample titles of this study are shuffled in the database, so cell type and time point are left out; the donor was told from shared clones. Sequenced sample: PBMCs or a T cell subset sorted from them (not recorded which). The DNA sequence is given as TGTGCCAGCAGCTTCGGCAGGGGGTATGATGAGCAGTTCTTC. The translation is CASSFGRGYDEQFF.